Given below is one T cell receptor (beta chain) in context. Its antigen specificity is not known. Within one base of it there is no much larger clone, and no base qualities were kept. Via the germline V gene, CDR1 is MNHEY and CDR2 SVGAGI. The CDR3 has 13 amino acids, counting the end cysteine and phenylalanine. Only the CDR3 DNA is retained, 39 bases long and in frame from the first base. Deletion took 5 bases off V and 0 bases off J, with a span of 5 bases between the germline ends. According to the study, the label for this sample's time point signals: about 28 days (+/-7) after the second vaccine dose. AZD1222 recipients with second doses at about 4 weeks or about 12 weeks were pooled, because spike-specific TCR depth and breadth did not differ between schedules. Vaccinee samples were obtained from the UK trials COV001 and COV002, which included a single-blind randomized controlled phase 2/3 trial of AZD1222 (ChAdOx1 nCoV-19) in healthy adults. For TCRbeta chain sequencing, PBMC samples from trial participants were taken at day 0 and at day 28 after the second dose.

The record originates from a study of T cell responses to AZD1222 COVID-19 vaccine (dated by TCRdb to the early 2020s). Turning to the overall study: A total of 230 to 250 trial participants underwent TCR sequencing, of whom under 220 had received two doses of AZD1222 and 26 had received two doses of the MenACWY control vaccine. Trial participants were enrolled by age into 18-55, 56-69 and 70-plus year subgroups, with about 150, 28 and 57 TCR-sequenced participants respectively.

The CDR3 regions of human TCRbeta chains were analyzed by immunosequencing. In the original analysis: TCRs in the repertoires were matched against a reference library of SARS-CoV-2-specific TCRs that had been generated with the MIRA antigen-specificity platform. Breadth was defined as the fraction of unique TCRs that were SARS-CoV-2-associated. Depth was defined as the fraction of total T cells that were SARS-CoV-2-associated. Each spike-specific TCR was assigned to its reactive spike region and to a CD4 or CD8 class using the MIRA data. Log10-transformed breadth and depth values were compared by one-way ANOVA with Sidak's multiple comparisons tests. Entries here come from immuneACCESS through TCRdb and include only in-frame sequences with V and J called. Some clones fail to appear in such tables; in the studies checked, an unresolved V gene covers under half of the shortfall, and the cause of the remainder is unknown. That table is the source of V, J and clone size, and D and trimming were worked out from the DNA. The sample table contains about 69,000 clones; only one count was recorded for 70% to 90% of them. Of the sample, 25% is held by the ten largest clones.

Paper-wide results and their limitations: CD4 TCRs associated with the vaccine covered the entire spike protein, and the dominant responses were in regions 160-218 and 743-854. In the small 56-69-year group, the increase in depth fell short of significance, most likely because of low power. Epitopes outside the regions mutated in the B.1.351 and B.1.1.7 variants were reportedly recognized by nearly half of the unique spike-specific TCRs. Participants were mostly white British, with more females than males. The authors suggested clonal diversity may have been underestimated. After two AZD1222 doses, both the breadth and the depth of spike-specific TCRs were significantly higher than at day 0 and than in MenACWY recipients. Only five to seven AZD1222 recipients were SARS-CoV-2 seropositive at baseline, limiting conclusions about previously exposed vaccinees. No day 14 peak-response samples were available, so repertoires were characterized only after the peak T cell response.

The V and J genes are TRBV6-5 and TRBJ1-5, with the D gene call left open. The sample in question was peripheral blood, obtained 28 days after the second AZD1222 dose. This TCR came from an adult who received the AZD1222 COVID-19 vaccine. At the DNA level, the sequence is TGTGCCAGCAGTCACCTTAGCAATCAGCCCCAGCATTTT. Its translation reads: CASSHLSNQPQHF.